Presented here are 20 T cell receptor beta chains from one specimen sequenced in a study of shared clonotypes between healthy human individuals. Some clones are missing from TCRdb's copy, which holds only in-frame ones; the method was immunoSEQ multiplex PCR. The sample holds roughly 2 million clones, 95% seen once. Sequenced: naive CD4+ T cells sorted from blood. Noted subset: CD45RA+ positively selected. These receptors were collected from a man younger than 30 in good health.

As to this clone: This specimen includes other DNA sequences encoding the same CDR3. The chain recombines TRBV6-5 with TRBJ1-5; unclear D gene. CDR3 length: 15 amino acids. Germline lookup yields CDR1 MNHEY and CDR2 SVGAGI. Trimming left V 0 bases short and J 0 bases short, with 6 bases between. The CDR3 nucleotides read TGTGCCAGCAGTTACTCTGGTATTAGCAATCAGCCCCAGCATTTT. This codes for CASSYSGISNQPQHF.

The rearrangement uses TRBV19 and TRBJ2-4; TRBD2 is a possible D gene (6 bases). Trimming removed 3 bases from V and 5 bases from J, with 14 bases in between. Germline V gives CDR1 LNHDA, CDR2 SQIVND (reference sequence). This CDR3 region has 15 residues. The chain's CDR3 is CASSIVGGPENIQYF. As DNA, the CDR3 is TGTGCCAGTAGTATTGTAGGAGGGCCGGAAAACATTCAGTACTTC.

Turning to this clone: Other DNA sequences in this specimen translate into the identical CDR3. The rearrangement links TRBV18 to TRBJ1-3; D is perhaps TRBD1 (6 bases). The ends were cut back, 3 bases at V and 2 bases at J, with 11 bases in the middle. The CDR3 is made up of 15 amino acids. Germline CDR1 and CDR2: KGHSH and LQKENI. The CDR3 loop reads CASSPSEGAGNTIYF. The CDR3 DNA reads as TGTGCCAGCTCACCCTCGGAGGGGGCTGGAAACACCATATATTTT.

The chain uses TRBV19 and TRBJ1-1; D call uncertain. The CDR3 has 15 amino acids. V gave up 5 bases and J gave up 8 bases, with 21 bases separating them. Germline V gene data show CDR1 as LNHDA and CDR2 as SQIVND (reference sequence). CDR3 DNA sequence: TGTGCCAGTAGTGTACAAACGAGACGGATAAAAGAAGCTTTCTTT. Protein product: CASSVQTRRIKEAFF.

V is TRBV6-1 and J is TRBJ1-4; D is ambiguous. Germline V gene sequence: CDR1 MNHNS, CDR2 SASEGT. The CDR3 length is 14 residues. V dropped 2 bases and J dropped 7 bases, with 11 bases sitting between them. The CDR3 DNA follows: TGTGCCAGCAGTGAAAGAGGGTTTGTTGAAAAACTGTTTTTT. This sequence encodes CASSERGFVEKLFF.

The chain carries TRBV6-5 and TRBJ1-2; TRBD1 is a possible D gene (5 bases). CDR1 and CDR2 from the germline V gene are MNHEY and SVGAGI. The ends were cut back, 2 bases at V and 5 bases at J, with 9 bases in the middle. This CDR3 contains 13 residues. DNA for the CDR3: TGTGCCAGCAGTTACGGGGGAGGTTATGGCTACACCTTC. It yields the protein CASSYGGGYGYTF.

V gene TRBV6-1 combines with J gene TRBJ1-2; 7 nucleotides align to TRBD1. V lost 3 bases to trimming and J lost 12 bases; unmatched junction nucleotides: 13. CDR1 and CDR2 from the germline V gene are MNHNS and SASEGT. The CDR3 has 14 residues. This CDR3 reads CASSDGREGARNTF. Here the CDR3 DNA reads TGTGCCAGCAGTGATGGCAGGGAGGGGGCCCGTAACACCTTC.

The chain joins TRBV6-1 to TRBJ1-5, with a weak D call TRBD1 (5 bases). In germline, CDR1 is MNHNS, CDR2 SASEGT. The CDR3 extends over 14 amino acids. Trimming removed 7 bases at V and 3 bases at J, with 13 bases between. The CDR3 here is CASTRDGYNQPQHF. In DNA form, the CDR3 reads TGTGCCAGCACCAGGGACGGATACAATCAGCCCCAGCATTTT.

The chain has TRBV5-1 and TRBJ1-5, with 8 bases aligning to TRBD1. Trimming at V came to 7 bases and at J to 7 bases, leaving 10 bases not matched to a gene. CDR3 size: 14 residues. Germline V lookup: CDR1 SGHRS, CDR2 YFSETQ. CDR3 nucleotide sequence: TGCGCCAGCTCACGGACAGGGATGGACCAGCCCCAGCATTTT. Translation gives CASSRTGMDQPQHF.

This CDR3 reads CASSPRGRVDTGELFF. The CDR3 nucleotides are TGTGCCAGCAGCCCCAGGGGTAGGGTTGACACCGGGGAGCTGTTTTTT. V gene TRBV5-4 combines with J gene TRBJ2-2, with D perhaps TRBD1 (6 bases). The CDR3 has 16 amino acids. V was clipped by 4 bases and J by 3 bases, with 16 bases between them. Germline lookup yields CDR1 SGHNT and CDR2 YYREEE (reference sequence).

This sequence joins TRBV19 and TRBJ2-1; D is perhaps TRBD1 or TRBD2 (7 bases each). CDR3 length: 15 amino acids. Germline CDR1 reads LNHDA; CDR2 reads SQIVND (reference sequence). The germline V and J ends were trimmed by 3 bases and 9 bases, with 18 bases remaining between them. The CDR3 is CASSIPGQRDVEQFF. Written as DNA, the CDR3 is TGTGCCAGTAGTATTCCGGGACAGCGGGATGTTGAGCAGTTCTTC.

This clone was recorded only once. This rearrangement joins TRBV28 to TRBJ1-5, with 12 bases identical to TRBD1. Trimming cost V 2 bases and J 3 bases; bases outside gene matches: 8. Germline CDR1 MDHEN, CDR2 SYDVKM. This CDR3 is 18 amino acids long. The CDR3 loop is CASSLMKGQGAFNQPQHF. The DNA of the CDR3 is TGTGCCAGCAGTTTAATGAAGGGACAGGGGGCTTTCAATCAGCCCCAGCATTTT.

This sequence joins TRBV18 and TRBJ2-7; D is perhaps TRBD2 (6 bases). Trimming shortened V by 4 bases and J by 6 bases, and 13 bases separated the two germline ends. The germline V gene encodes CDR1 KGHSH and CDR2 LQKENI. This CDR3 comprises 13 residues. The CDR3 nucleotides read TGTGCCAGCTCACGATCCGAGGGAGGCGAGCAGTACTTC. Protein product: CASSRSEGGEQYF.

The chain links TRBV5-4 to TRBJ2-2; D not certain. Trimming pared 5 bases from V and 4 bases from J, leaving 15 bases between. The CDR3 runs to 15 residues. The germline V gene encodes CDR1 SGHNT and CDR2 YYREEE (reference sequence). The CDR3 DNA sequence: TGTGCCAGCAGTTATTCAGGCACCATCACCGGGGAGCTGTTTTTT. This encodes CASSYSGTITGELFF.

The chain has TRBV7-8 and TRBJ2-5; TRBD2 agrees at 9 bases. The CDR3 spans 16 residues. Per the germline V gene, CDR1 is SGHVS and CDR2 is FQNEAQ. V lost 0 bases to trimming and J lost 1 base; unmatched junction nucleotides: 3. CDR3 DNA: TGTGCCAGCAGCTTAGCCGGGACTAGCCTCCAAGAGACCCAGTACTTC. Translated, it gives CASSLAGTSLQETQYF. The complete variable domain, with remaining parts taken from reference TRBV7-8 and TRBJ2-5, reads GAGVSQSPRYKVAKRGQDVALRCDPISGHVSLFWYQQALGQGPEFLTYFQNEAQLDKSGLPSDRFFAERPEGSVSTLKIQRTQQEDSAVYLCASSLAGTSLQETQYFGPGTRLLVL.

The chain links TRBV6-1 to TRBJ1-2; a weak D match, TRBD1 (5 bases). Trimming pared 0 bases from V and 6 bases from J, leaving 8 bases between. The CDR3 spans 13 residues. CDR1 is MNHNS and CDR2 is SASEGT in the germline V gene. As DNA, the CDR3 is TGTGCCAGCAGTGAAGCCGGGGGGAATGGCTACACCTTC. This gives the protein CASSEAGGNGYTF.

CDR3 residues: CASSLAIANTEAFF. As DNA, the CDR3 is TGTGCCAGCAGCTTGGCCATAGCGAACACTGAAGCTTTCTTT. The rearrangement uses TRBV5-6 and TRBJ1-1; no clear D. Germline V lookup: CDR1 SGHDT, CDR2 YYEEEE. Trimming stripped 0 bases from V and 1 base from J, with 7 bases between. CDR3 length equals 14 residues.

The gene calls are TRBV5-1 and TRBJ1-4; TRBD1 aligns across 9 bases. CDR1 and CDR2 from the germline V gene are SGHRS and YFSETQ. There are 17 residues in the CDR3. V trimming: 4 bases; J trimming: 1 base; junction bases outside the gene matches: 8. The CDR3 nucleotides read TGCGCCAGCAGCCCGGGGGACAGGGTGGTAACTAATGAAAAACTGTTTTTT. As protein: CASSPGDRVVTNEKLFF.

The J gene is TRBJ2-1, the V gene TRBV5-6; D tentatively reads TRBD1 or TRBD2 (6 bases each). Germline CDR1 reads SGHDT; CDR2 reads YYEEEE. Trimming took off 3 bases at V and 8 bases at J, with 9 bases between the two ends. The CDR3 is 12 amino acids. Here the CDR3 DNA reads TGTGCCAGCAGCTGGGGGGCTGATGAGCAGTTCTTC. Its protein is CASSWGADEQFF. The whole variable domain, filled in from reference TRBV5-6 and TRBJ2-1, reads DAGVTQSPTHLIKTRGQQVTLRCSPKSGHDTVSWYQQALGQGPQFIFQYYEEEERQRGNFPDRFSGHQFPNYSSELNVNALLLGDSALYLCASSWGADEQFFGPGTRLTVL.

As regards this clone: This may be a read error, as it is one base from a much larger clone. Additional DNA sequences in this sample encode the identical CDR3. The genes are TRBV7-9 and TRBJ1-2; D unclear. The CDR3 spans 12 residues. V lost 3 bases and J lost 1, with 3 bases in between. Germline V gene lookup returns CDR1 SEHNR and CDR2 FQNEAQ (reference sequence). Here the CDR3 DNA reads TGTGCCAGCAGCTTGGTTAACTATGGCTACACCTTC. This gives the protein CASSLVNYGYTF.